This T cell receptor (beta chain) was recorded in a study of regulatory T cells in long-lasting Graves disease. Germline values: CDR1 LNHDA, CDR2 SQIVND (reference sequence). The CDR3 is 14 residues long. V was trimmed by 7 bases and J by 1 base, leaving 13 bases between them. This clonotype was detected ten times or more. CDR3 regions were amplified by Arm-PCR using iRepertoire HTBI primers to build TCR beta libraries. TCRdb called the multiplex PCR reads again in MiXCR, with one record for every CDR3 protein. The sample has 450,000 to 600,000 distinct CDR3 sequences, 16% seen once. Time point meaning: newly diagnosed GD, antithyroid drugs for less than 3 months. PBMC-extracted RNA yielded the TCR library. The data were also submitted as part of a second study, on T cells in Graves' hyperthyroidism and ophthalmopathy.

Sequenced here: peripheral blood mononuclear cells (PBMCs), sampled at new diagnosis, from a patient treated with antithyroid drugs. The TCR originated in a man aged 35-49 years with Graves disease. The V call is TRBV19, the J call TRBJ1-1, with D uncertain. The CDR3 region has the DNA TGTGCCAGTATCCCCCCGGGGTCGAACACTGAAGCTTTCTTT. Translation gives CASIPPGSNTEAFF.